This T cell receptor (beta chain) was profiled in a study of T cells in Graves' hyperthyroidism and ophthalmopathy. Background on the study: Before any treatment, at initial diagnosis, peripheral blood was collected. Whole-study results and caveats: Also found in blood were most expanded thyroid clonotypes above 0.001.

RNA transcripts gave rise to amplified TCR beta CDR3 regions. HTBI primers were used for first-round RT-PCR of the TCR CDR3. In TCRdb, the multiplex PCR reads were re-called with MiXCR into one record per CDR3 protein. The table has fewer than 650,000 distinct CDR3 sequences, approximately 14% seen once. Orbital computed tomography, thyroid ultrasound, serum thyroxine and TRAb, and clinical symptoms together informed the diagnoses. Note on this clonotype: Its antigen remains unidentified.

Input material: blood. This sequence originates from a woman in her thirties or forties with Graves' ophthalmopathy.

The CDR3 bases are TGTGCCAGTAGTCCGGTAGGTAGGGGGCGTAACACTGAAGCTTTCTTT. This gives the protein CASSPVGRGRNTEAFF. V is TRBV19 and J is TRBJ1-1; TRBD1 matches 7 bases. Trimming took 5 bases from V and 2 from J; bases not matched to a gene: 11. From germline, CDR1 is LNHDA and CDR2 SQIVND (reference sequence). The length of the CDR3 is 16 residues. The whole variable domain, remainder taken from reference TRBV19 and TRBJ1-1, is DGGITQSPKYLFRKEGQNVTLSCEQNLNHDAMYWYRQDPGQGLRLIYYSQIVNDFQKGDIAEGYSVSREKKESFPLTVTSAQKNPTAFYLCASSPVGRGRNTEAFFGQGTRLTVV.